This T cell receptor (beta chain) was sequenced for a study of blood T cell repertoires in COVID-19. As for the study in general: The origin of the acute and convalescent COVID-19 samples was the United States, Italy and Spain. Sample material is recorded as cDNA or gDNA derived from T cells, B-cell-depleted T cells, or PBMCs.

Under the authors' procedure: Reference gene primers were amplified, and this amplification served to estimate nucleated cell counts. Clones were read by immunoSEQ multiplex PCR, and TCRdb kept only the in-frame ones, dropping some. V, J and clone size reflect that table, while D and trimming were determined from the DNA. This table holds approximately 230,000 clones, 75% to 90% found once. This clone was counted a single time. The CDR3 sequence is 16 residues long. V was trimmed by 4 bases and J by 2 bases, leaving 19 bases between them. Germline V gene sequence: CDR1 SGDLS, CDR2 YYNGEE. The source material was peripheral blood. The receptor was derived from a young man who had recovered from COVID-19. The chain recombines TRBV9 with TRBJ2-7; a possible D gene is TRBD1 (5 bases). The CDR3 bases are TGTGCCAGCAGCCCGCGACTTGGGGCATCGGCCTACGAGCAGTACTTC. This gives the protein CASSPRLGASAYEQYF.